The following is a T cell receptor (beta chain) sequence with its context. Unmatched junction bases numbered 5, after V lost 4 bases and J lost 5 bases. This CDR3 spans 14 amino acids. The V gene's germline CDR1 is SGHKS and CDR2 YYEKEE (reference sequence). The sample originates from a study of OX40 agonist ivuxolimab in advanced cancers. Profiled with immunoSEQ multiplex PCR; TCRdb holds only in-frame clones, not every one. The table has 65,000 to 75,000 clones, about 91% seen once. This rearrangement joins TRBV5-5 to TRBJ2-7; 11 positions match TRBD1. The sequencing used CD4+ or CD8+ T cells sorted from blood, collected in a trial of the OX40 agonist ivuxolimab. This receptor was obtained from an adult with an advanced solid tumor such as melanoma, head and neck, liver or kidney cancer. The CDR3 reads CASSRGQGDDEQYF. The CDR3 DNA is TGTGCCAGCAGCCGGGGACAGGGGGATGACGAGCAGTACTTC.